A selection of T cell receptor beta chains follows, all from one sample in a study of metastatic and nonmetastatic thyroid tumors. From the PCR reads, TCRdb re-called clones with MiXCR. The top ten clones hold approximately 14% of a sample with some 40,000 clones, 18% of them seen once. The sample taken for sequencing was tumor tissue. These receptors all stem from a female donor with papillary thyroid cancer or a benign thyroid nodule (not recorded which). Some clones in this sample may be carry-over from other donors' samples. The CDR3 runs from the conserved cysteine through the conserved F or W. A D gene is named only where the DNA matches it firmly. Rows give clone size only sometimes, using once, few, many, or a class for an expanded clone.

J gene	V gene	D gene	clone size	CDR3 DNA	CDR3 protein
TRBJ2-3	TRBV3-1	-	-	TGTGCCAGCAGCCAAGATATAGACAGGTGGACAGATACGCAGTATTTT	CASSQDIDRWTDTQYF
TRBJ1-2	TRBV30	TRBD1	many	TGTGCCTGGAGATCGACAGGGTCGAGGGAGGGCTACACCTTC	CAWRSTGSREGYTF
TRBJ1-3	TRBV7-9	-	many	TGTGCCAGCAACCCAGGCTATGGGAACACCATATATTTT	CASNPGYGNTIYF
TRBJ1-2	TRBV7-2	-	many	TGTGCCAGCAGCTTGGGGTGGGGCTACACCTTC	CASSLGWGYTF
TRBJ2-7	TRBV14	-	many	TGTGCCAGCAGCCAAGACGTACAGGCAACACCGCTCTACGAGCAGTACTTC	CASSQDVQATPLYEQYF
TRBJ1-2	TRBV10-3	TRBD1	few	TGTGCCACTTCGACAGACAGGTGGGACAGGGACGATGGCTACACCTTC	CATSTDRWDRDDGYTF
TRBJ1-6	TRBV20-1	-	once	TGCAGTGCTAGACAGGGGTCATCTTTCCTTAATTCACCCCTCCACTTT	CSARQGSSFLNSPLHF
TRBJ2-7	TRBV5-6	-	once	TGTGCCAGCAGCTTAAGACAGGCCGTTTACGAGCAGTACTTC	CASSLRQAVYEQYF
TRBJ2-3	TRBV20-1	TRBD2	many	TGCAGTGCTAGACTAGCGGGGGGGGTAGATACGCAGTATTTT	CSARLAGGVDTQYF
TRBJ2-7	TRBV15	-	-	TGTGCCACCAGCAGAGATGCGACGGTTTACGAGCAGTACTTC	CATSRDATVYEQYF
TRBJ2-7	TRBV6-1	-	-	TGTGCCAGCAGCACCAAGGGCTACGAGCAATACTTC	CASSTKGYEQYF
TRBJ1-5	TRBV6-1	-	many	TGTGCCAGCAACCTACAGGGTAGCAATCAGCCCCAGCATTTT	CASNLQGSNQPQHF
TRBJ2-1	TRBV12-3/TRBV12-4	-	many	TGTGCCAGCAGTTTAACGGACTACAATGAGCAGTTCTTC	CASSLTDYNEQFF
TRBJ2-3	TRBV24-1	-	many	TGTGCCACCGTCGCGGGCAATACAGATACGCAGTATTTT	CATVAGNTDTQYF
TRBJ2-7	TRBV30	-	-	TGTGCCTGGAGTGTAGGAATAGCAGGGGCAATCGAGCAGTACTTC	CAWSVGIAGAIEQYF
TRBJ2-3	TRBV6-4	-	many	TGTGCCAGCAGTGACGAGGAGGGCGGGGGCACAGATACGCAGTATTTT	CASSDEEGGGTDTQYF
TRBJ2-1	TRBV4-1	-	-	TGCGCCAGCAGCCAAGGAGAGGAAGTTCCAAGCGATGAGCAGTTCTTC	CASSQGEEVPSDEQFF
TRBJ1-5	TRBV6-2/TRBV6-3	-	-	TGTGCCAGCAGTTACGGGGCATCGGCAAAGTGTAGCAATCAGCCCCAGCATTTT	CASSYGASAKCSNQPQHF
TRBJ1-1	TRBV18	-	many	TGTGCCAGCTCACGGGACGCAGTCATGAACACTGAAGCTTTCTTT	CASSRDAVMNTEAFF
TRBJ2-1	TRBV6-1	-	medium-sized	TGTGCCAGCATGAAGGGGTATTTGTACAATGAGCAGTTCTTC	CASMKGYLYNEQFF
TRBJ2-7	TRBV5-1	-	-	TGCGCCAGCAGGCTGGCGGGCTCCTACGAGCAGTACTTC	CASRLAGSYEQYF
TRBJ2-7	TRBV11-1	TRBD1	-	TGTGCCAGCAGCGACAGGGGGCCCTACGAGCAGTACTTC	CASSDRGPYEQYF
TRBJ1-5	TRBV7-8	-	many	TGTGCCAGCAGCTTGAGGACAGCCGTTTTTAGCAATCAGCCCCAGCATTTT	CASSLRTAVFSNQPQHF
TRBJ2-7	TRBV10-3	-	many	TGTGCCACCATGGACAGTTCAAGCTCCTACGAGCAGTACTTC	CATMDSSSSYEQYF
TRBJ2-1	TRBV7-9	TRBD1	many	TGTGCCAGCAGCTTACGAGGACAGGGCAATGAGCAGTTCTTC	CASSLRGQGNEQFF
TRBJ2-2	TRBV9	TRBD1	-	TGTGCCAGCAGCGTTAGGGACAGGGAAGCGAACACCGGGGAGCTGTTTTTT	CASSVRDREANTGELFF
TRBJ1-2	TRBV9	TRBD1	many	TGTGCCAGCAGCTATACGGGACAGGGGAGGTATGGCTACACCTTC	CASSYTGQGRYGYTF
TRBJ1-4	TRBV2	-	-	TGTGCCAGCAGTGAAGGGGGCAGAACTAATGAAAAACTGTTTTTT	CASSEGGRTNEKLFF
TRBJ1-2	TRBV6-5	-	medium-sized	TGTGCCAGCAGTTACTCGCCCAGGAATGGCTACACCTTC	CASSYSPRNGYTF
TRBJ2-2	TRBV5-1	TRBD1	many	TGCGCCAGCAGTTACCTGACAGGGTCCACCGGGGAGCTGTTTTTT	CASSYLTGSTGELFF
TRBJ1-3	TRBV5-1	-	many	TGCGCCAGCAGGGTGACAGCTTCCTCTGGAAACACCATATATTTT	CASRVTASSGNTIYF
TRBJ1-2	TRBV6-1	-	few	TGTGCCAGCAGTGAAGTCATGGCCAGCTATGGCTACACCTTC	CASSEVMASYGYTF
TRBJ2-1	TRBV7-2	-	many	TGTGCCAGCAGCTTAGCGTACAGGGGGGGTGAGCAGTTCTTC	CASSLAYRGGEQFF
TRBJ2-3	TRBV6-1	-	many	TGTGCCAGCAGTGAAGCGGTCACTAGCACAGATACGCAGTATTTT	CASSEAVTSTDTQYF